The 20 T cell receptor beta chains in this list originate from one sample, sequenced in a study of early T cells in non-severe SARS-CoV-2 infection. TCRdb used MiXCR to reprocess the 5' RACE reads, holding one entry per CDR3 protein. Here the sample spans over 60,000 distinct CDR3 sequences, about an eighth being singletons. The starting material was whole blood, obtained at baseline. Receptors were obtained from an adult who was a healthcare worker with PCR-confirmed SARS-CoV-2 infection or an uninfected control (not recorded which).

This clonotype was counted between two and nine times. V is TRBV29-1 and J is TRBJ2-3, with 8 bases aligning to TRBD2. The CDR3 contains 14 residues. V lost 7 bases to trimming and J lost 0 bases; unmatched junction nucleotides: 6. Germline CDR1 SQVTM, CDR2 ANQGSEA. The CDR3 loop is CSGSSGASTDTQYF. CDR3 nucleotide sequence: TGCAGCGGGAGTAGCGGGGCTAGCACAGATACGCAGTATTTT.

This clonotype was seen at least ten times. This chain connects TRBV27 to TRBJ1-5, with 7 bases aligning to TRBD1. Germline CDR1 and CDR2: MNHEY and SMNVEV (reference sequence). The CDR3 totals 15 residues. With V trimmed by 5 bases and J by 0 bases, 4 bases remained unmatched. The CDR3 coding sequence is TGTGCCAGCAGTGTAAACAGGGGTAGCAATCAGCCCCAGCATTTT. As protein: CASSVNRGSNQPQHF.

V gene TRBV20-1 combines with J gene TRBJ2-1; D perhaps matches TRBD2 (7 bases). With 6 bases removed from V and 15 bases from J, the gap between germline ends came to 21 bases. The germline gives CDR1 DFQATT, CDR2 SNEGSKA (reference sequence). There are 12 residues in the CDR3. CDR3 protein: CSAARPGGAGFF. In DNA, the CDR3 is TGCAGTGCCGCAAGGCCGGGGGGCGCGGGGTTCTTC.

The V call is TRBV6-2 or TRBV6-3, the J call TRBJ1-6; a possible D gene is TRBD1 (5 bases). The CDR3 totals 14 residues. Germline-derived CDR1 and CDR2 are MNHEY and SVGEGT. V lost 5 bases, J lost 7 bases, and 12 bases lay in between. CDR3 DNA sequence: TGTGCCAGCAGTCCCGGCGGGGACAATTCACCCCTCCACTTT. It specifies CASSPGGDNSPLHF.

The chain links TRBV29-1 to TRBJ2-5, with D perhaps TRBD1 or TRBD2 (5 bases each). The germline V gene encodes CDR1 SQVTM and CDR2 ANQGSEA. CDR3 size: 13 residues. V was cut by 4 bases and J by 2 bases, with 11 bases left in between. The CDR3 here is CSVGMGPQETQYF. Written as DNA, the CDR3 is TGCAGCGTTGGAATGGGACCTCAAGAGACCCAGTACTTC.

This clonotype was found a few times. The chain links TRBV10-1 to TRBJ2-2; D is possibly TRBD1 (6 bases). Germline V gene sequence: CDR1 WNHNN, CDR2 SYGVQD (reference sequence). V dropped 6 bases and J dropped 3 bases, with 11 bases sitting between them. This CDR3 spans 14 amino acids. The DNA for the CDR3 is TGCGCCAGCAGAAGGGGACACGACACCGGGGAGCTGTTTTTT. Its translation: CASRRGHDTGELFF.

This chain uses TRBV11-2 with TRBJ2-3; the match to TRBD1 covers 8 bases. J lost 5 bases, V lost 5 bases, and 9 bases had no gene match. CDR1 is SGHAT and CDR2 is FQNNGV in the germline V gene. The CDR3 has 15 residues. The CDR3 here is CASSQSGGVGDTQYF. The DNA of the CDR3 is TGTGCCAGCAGCCAATCAGGGGGCGTTGGAGATACGCAGTATTTT.

This chain connects TRBV11-2 to TRBJ1-5; D might be TRBD1 (5 bases). Trimming removed 4 bases from V and 2 bases from J, with 12 bases in between. CDR3 length: 15 residues. Per germline, CDR1 SGHAT and CDR2 FQNNGV. The CDR3 region has the DNA TGTGCCAGCAGCTCCTCTGGGGGTGGCAATCAGCCCCAGCATTTT. Residues: CASSSSGGGNQPQHF.

The V gene is TRBV19, the J gene TRBJ2-6; D is unclear. The germline V gene has CDR1 LNHDA and CDR2 SQIVND (reference sequence). The ends were cut back, 10 bases at V and 0 bases at J, with 13 bases in the middle. CDR3 length equals 15 residues. The CDR3 DNA sequence: TGTGCCAACCGCCTTCCCAGCTCTGGGGCCAACGTCCTGACTTTC. Its protein product is CANRLPSSGANVLTF.

This clonotype has ten or more counts. J is TRBJ1-4 and V is TRBV7-9, with a possible D match to TRBD1 (6 bases). Per the germline V gene, CDR1 is SEHNR and CDR2 is FQNEAQ (reference sequence). Trimming left V 5 bases short and J 8 bases short, with 9 bases between. This CDR3 has 12 amino acids. Written as DNA, the CDR3 is TGTGCCAGCAGCCGGGACAACGAAAAACTGTTTTTT. This gives the protein CASSRDNEKLFF.

There are many counts of this clonotype. The chain carries TRBV5-1 and TRBJ2-1; the match to TRBD1 covers 7 bases. The CDR3 extends over 16 amino acids. CDR1 is SGHRS and CDR2 is YFSETQ in the germline V gene. Germline trimming cut 0 bases from V and 5 bases from J; bases unmatched to any gene: 8. The CDR3 DNA follows: TGCGCCAGCAGCTTGGTAGCCGGACAGGCTAACAATGAGCAGTTCTTC. Protein sequence: CASSLVAGQANNEQFF.

This clonotype was observed a few times. V is TRBV11-1 and J is TRBJ1-1, with D unresolved. V lost 1 base to trimming and J lost 0 bases, with 6 bases between them. This CDR3 contains 14 residues. CDR1 is SGHAT, CDR2 FQDESV, per germline (reference sequence). The CDR3 is CASSLDMMNTEAFF. Written as DNA, the CDR3 is TGTGCCAGCAGCTTAGATATGATGAACACTGAAGCTTTCTTT.

This clonotype was observed a few times. J is TRBJ1-4 and V is TRBV7-6; 7 bases line up with TRBD1. The CDR3 is made up of 14 amino acids. Germline CDR1 is SGHVS and CDR2 is FNYEAQ. Trimming removed 5 bases from V and 4 bases from J; junction bases left unmatched: 4. This chain's CDR3 is CASSHRGVNEKLFF. CDR3 nucleotides: TGTGCCAGCAGCCACAGGGGAGTTAATGAAAAACTGTTTTTT.

This clonotype was detected only a few times. The rearrangement links TRBV6-6 to TRBJ1-1; no reliable D call. Per germline, CDR1 MNHNY and CDR2 SVGAGI (reference sequence). V was trimmed by 6 bases and J by 6 bases, leaving 11 bases between them. CDR3 length equals 12 residues. The CDR3 bases are TGTGCCAGCAGCCCCGGGCCGGCTGAAGCTTTCTTT. Translation gives CASSPGPAEAFF.

The rearrangement links TRBV29-1 to TRBJ2-6, with D possibly matching TRBD2 (5 bases). V was cut by 4 bases and J by 0 bases, with 10 bases left in between. The CDR3 runs to 15 residues. Germline assignment: CDR1 SQVTM and CDR2 ANQGSEA. In DNA form, the CDR3 reads TGCAGCGTTGTTGGGAGCGGCTCTGGGGCCAACGTCCTGACTTTC. It yields the protein CSVVGSGSGANVLTF.

This chain joins TRBV21-1 and TRBJ2-4; no check of the table's D call, TRBD1, against the DNA was made. TRBV21-1 is classified as a pseudogene. This CDR3 has 16 amino acids. CDR3 coding DNA: TGTGCCAGCCACCAACGCCCCGACACCGCCGGAAACATTCAGTACTTC. It is translated as CASHQRPDTAGNIQYF.

This sequence joins TRBV15 and TRBJ2-7; 10 nucleotides match TRBD1. The J segment lost 6 bases and the V segment lost 5 bases, leaving 4 bases of the junction unmatched. This CDR3 is built from 13 residues. The V gene's germline CDR1 is LNHNV and CDR2 YYDKDF (reference sequence). The CDR3 bases are TGTGCCACCAGCCGCCGGGACAGGGGCGAGCAGTACTTC. It is translated as CATSRRDRGEQYF.

This clonotype was picked up a small number of times. The rearrangement joins TRBV7-9 to TRBJ1-6; no firm D call. CDR1 and CDR2 from the germline V gene are SEHNR and FQNEAQ (reference sequence). The CDR3 covers 14 residues. V was shortened by 3 bases and J by 7 bases, with 10 bases between the two germline ends. The CDR3 region has the DNA TGTGCCAGCAGCTTTGAGGGAGGGAATTCACCCCTCCACTTT. This sequence encodes CASSFEGGNSPLHF.

The V and J genes are TRBV5-1 and TRBJ1-1; 11 bases align to TRBD1. Trimming took 7 bases from V and 1 from J; bases not matched to a gene: 12. The germline V gene encodes CDR1 SGHRS and CDR2 YFSETQ. This CDR3 comprises 17 residues. The CDR3 spells CASRPPRTGGGNTEAFF. Written as DNA, the CDR3 is TGCGCCAGCCGCCCCCCACGGACAGGGGGCGGGAACACTGAAGCTTTCTTT.

This sequence joins TRBV12-3 or TRBV12-4 and TRBJ1-2; D is undetermined. The CDR3 has 15 residues. V shed 2 bases and J shed 6 bases, with 16 bases lying between them. The CDR3 is CASSLSLQEKDGYTF. The CDR3 bases are TGTGCCAGCAGTTTATCATTGCAGGAGAAGGATGGCTACACCTTC.